The 24 T cell receptor beta chains reported below all come from one sample, sequenced in a study of T cell repertoires in cytomegalovirus infection. TCRdb itself ran the reads through MiXCR, one entry per CDR3 protein. Of roughly 230,000 distinct CDR3 sequences in the sample, over 20% are singletons; the top ten hold roughly 18%. The specimen sequenced was CD8+ T cells from PBMCs. Every receptor here comes from a human donor in good health (CMV status not recorded). Some clones in this sample may be carry-over from other donors' samples.

This clonotype was detected a few times. The gene calls are TRBV12-3 or TRBV12-4 and TRBJ2-2; 7 bases agree with TRBD1. The CDR3 length is 15 residues. Losses at the gene ends were 5 bases for V and 3 bases for J; bases not matched to a gene: 6. The DNA for the CDR3 is TGTGCCAGCAGTCCGAGGGGGCGCGACACCGGGGAGCTGTTTTTT. Translated: CASSPRGRDTGELFF.

This clonotype was counted a few times. The chain recombines TRBV4-1 with TRBJ2-7, with 9 bases that match TRBD1. Germline V lookup: CDR1 MGHRA, CDR2 YSYEKL. After removal of 0 bases from V and 2 bases from J, the junction contained 2 bases not matched to a gene. This CDR3 comprises 15 residues. The CDR3 loop reads CASSQETGGPYEQYF. Written as DNA, the CDR3 is TGCGCCAGCAGCCAAGAGACAGGGGGTCCCTACGAGCAGTACTTC.

This clonotype was counted many times. CDR3 in DNA: TGTGCCAGCAACGGGGAATCCTACGAGCAGTACTTC. Translation gives CASNGESYEQYF. The gene calls are TRBV12-3 or TRBV12-4 and TRBJ2-7; the D gene is possibly TRBD2 (5 bases). The CDR3 sequence is 12 residues long. Trimming took off 7 bases at V and 1 base at J, with 8 bases between the two ends.

The table lists this clonotype with a count of one. The chain uses TRBV6-1 and TRBJ2-6; the D is unclear. The CDR3 is 15 amino acids. Deletions cut 5 bases from V and 4 bases from J, with 12 bases between. Germline V lookup: CDR1 MNHNS, CDR2 SASEGT. CDR3 sequence: CASSYDPTGANVLTF. CDR3 bases: TGTGCCAGCAGTTACGACCCAACGGGGGCCAACGTCCTGACTTTC.

This clonotype was seen a few times. The chain carries TRBV20-1 and TRBJ2-1; D may be TRBD2 (6 bases). V was pared by 0 bases and J by 12 bases, with 12 bases between. CDR3 length equals 12 residues. Germline values: CDR1 DFQATT, CDR2 SNEGSKA (reference sequence). This CDR3 reads CSARDQGLPQFF. The CDR3 nucleotides are TGCAGTGCTAGAGATCAGGGACTGCCGCAGTTCTTC.

V and J are TRBV9 and TRBJ2-7; 7 bases map to TRBD1. The germline V gene has CDR1 SGDLS and CDR2 YYNGEE. V lost 3 bases to trimming and J lost 5 bases; unmatched junction nucleotides: 11. The CDR3 runs to 15 residues. CDR3 DNA sequence: TGTGCCAGCAGCGCACAGGGACAGCCAAGCCACGAGCAGTACTTC. This gives the protein CASSAQGQPSHEQYF.

This clonotype has ten or more counts. The rearrangement uses TRBV12-3 or TRBV12-4 and TRBJ2-7; tentatively, D is TRBD1 (6 bases). V was trimmed by 10 bases and J by 3 bases, leaving 16 bases between them. The CDR3 consists of 13 residues. DNA of the CDR3: TGTGCCACTGAAGGGGGACAACTCTACGAGCAGTACTTC. Translation: CATEGGQLYEQYF.

The genes are TRBV10-3 and TRBJ1-2; D perhaps matches TRBD1 (6 bases). Trimming took off 3 bases at V and 6 bases at J, with 17 bases between the two ends. From germline, CDR1 is ENHRY and CDR2 SYGVKD. CDR3 length: 15 residues. The CDR3 DNA reads TGTGCCATCAGTGATCGAGGGGGTTATTATGATGGCTACACCTTC. Its protein product is CAISDRGGYYDGYTF.

In this sample, this clonotype turned up many times. J is TRBJ2-2 and V is TRBV28; TRBD1 matches 10 bases. This CDR3 has 17 residues. Trimming cost V 6 bases and J 4 bases; bases outside gene matches: 11. Germline V CDR1 and CDR2: MDHEN, SYDVKM. CDR3 nucleotide sequence: TGTGCCAGCAGCACCGTGGGGACAGGGGTTATCACCGGGGAGCTGTTTTTT. This sequence encodes CASSTVGTGVITGELFF.

This clonotype was recorded at least ten times. The genes are TRBV20-1 and TRBJ1-1, with D unclear. V lost 0 bases and J lost 0, with 11 bases in between. The germline CDR1 and CDR2 sequences are DFQATT and SNEGSKA (reference sequence). The length of the CDR3 is 15 residues. As DNA, the CDR3 is TGCAGTGCTAGAGATCCGGCCGGCATGAACACTGAAGCTTTCTTT. It translates to CSARDPAGMNTEAFF.

This clonotype was seen many times. The DNA for the CDR3 is TGTGCCAGCAGTCCGGGACACTCGAACACCGGGGAGCTGTTTTTT. Translation gives CASSPGHSNTGELFF. The chain carries TRBV12-3 or TRBV12-4 and TRBJ2-2, with D perhaps TRBD1 (6 bases). V dropped 5 bases and J dropped 0 bases, with 10 bases sitting between them. This CDR3 is 15 amino acids long.

This clonotype showed up just a few times. The chain links TRBV28 to TRBJ1-5, with D tentatively TRBD1 (6 bases). Germline V gene data show CDR1 as MDHEN and CDR2 as SYDVKM. Trimming removed 5 bases at V and 2 bases at J, with 19 bases between. The CDR3 runs to 17 residues. In DNA, the CDR3 is TGTGCCAGCAGTCTGACAGGACAGTTTTTTGGCAATCAGCCCCAGCATTTT. Its translation is CASSLTGQFFGNQPQHF.

The J gene is TRBJ2-7, the V gene TRBV20-1; 11 positions agree with TRBD2. The germline CDR1 and CDR2 sequences are DFQATT and SNEGSKA (reference sequence). The CDR3 contains 17 residues. CDR3 bases: TGCAGCGAGACTACACTAGCGGGGGTTGAGAGGAACTACGAGCAGTACTTC. Translating gives CSETTLAGVERNYEQYF.

This clonotype was seen a few times. The rearrangement uses TRBV9 and TRBJ1-2, with D possibly TRBD1 on 5 matching bases. V lost 5 bases and J lost 3, with 11 bases in between. Germline V lookup: CDR1 SGDLS, CDR2 YYNGEE. This CDR3 is built from 13 residues. CDR3 in DNA: TGTGCCAGCAGGTCCCAGGGAGACTATGGCTACACCTTC. The encoded protein is CASRSQGDYGYTF.

This clonotype occurred many times. The gene calls are TRBV7-2 and TRBJ2-2, with D perhaps matching TRBD1 or TRBD2 (5 bases each). Germline V lookup: CDR1 SGHTA, CDR2 FQGNSA. This CDR3 has 15 residues. V lost 6 bases to trimming and J lost 1 base, with 12 bases between them. The CDR3 here is CASRDWDLNTGELFF. CDR3 sequence (DNA): TGTGCCAGCAGAGATTGGGACCTGAACACCGGGGAGCTGTTTTTT. Complete variable domain (other parts from reference TRBV7-2 and TRBJ2-2): GAGVSQSPSNKVTEKGKDVELRCDPISGHTALYWYRQSLGQGLEFLIYFQGNSAPDKSGLPSDRFSAERTGGSVSTLTIQRTQQEDSAVYLCASRDWDLNTGELFFGEGSRLTVL.

The rearrangement uses TRBV10-3 and TRBJ2-1; D may be TRBD1 (6 bases). CDR3 length: 16 amino acids. Trimming stripped 3 bases from V and 1 base from J, with 13 bases between. The V gene's germline CDR1 is ENHRY and CDR2 SYGVKD. CDR3 in amino acids: CAISDTGRVSYNEQFF. In DNA, the CDR3 is TGTGCCATCAGTGATACAGGGCGTGTTTCCTACAATGAGCAGTTCTTC.

The genes are TRBV10-3 and TRBJ1-2; D not certain. Per the germline V gene, CDR1 is ENHRY and CDR2 is SYGVKD. CDR3 length: 14 residues. Between the trimmed V and J ends, which lost 0 bases and 3 bases, there was a span of 8 bases. The CDR3: CAISESEGHYGYTF. The CDR3 region has the DNA TGTGCCATCAGTGAGTCTGAAGGGCACTATGGCTACACCTTC.

The chain is built from TRBV28 and TRBJ2-2, with D tentatively TRBD2 (6 bases). CDR1 is MDHEN, CDR2 SYDVKM, per germline. V lost 0 bases and J lost 1, with 6 bases in between. The CDR3 has 15 residues. CDR3 sequence (DNA): TGTGCCAGCAGTTTATGGGGGGGGAACACCGGGGAGCTGTTTTTT. It translates to CASSLWGGNTGELFF.

This clonotype was seen once. The chain links TRBV2 to TRBJ2-7; D gene uncertain. The CDR3 loop spans 14 amino acids. Germline CDR1 and CDR2: SNHLY and FYNNEI. Trimming removed 7 bases from V and 1 base from J, with 14 bases in between. This CDR3 is CASKELTNSYEQYF. CDR3 in DNA: TGTGCCAGCAAAGAATTGACAAATTCCTACGAGCAGTACTTC.

The chain recombines TRBV6-5 with TRBJ2-1; 7 bases agree with TRBD2. This CDR3 region has 15 residues. The germline CDR1 and CDR2 sequences are MNHEY and SVGAGI. Trimming at V came to 5 bases and at J to 0 bases, leaving 4 bases not matched to a gene. CDR3 in DNA: TGTGCCAGCAGTACGACTAGCCTCTCCTACAATGAGCAGTTCTTC. Its protein is CASSTTSLSYNEQFF.

This clonotype was counted a few times. The gene calls are TRBV19 and TRBJ1-1; maybe TRBD1 (6 bases). Germline loops: CDR1 LNHDA, CDR2 SQIVND (reference sequence). Deletions cut 7 bases from V and 0 bases from J, with 15 bases between. The CDR3 runs to 15 residues. The CDR3 protein is CASKFGTRLNTEAFF. In DNA, the CDR3 is TGTGCCAGTAAATTTGGGACAAGATTGAACACTGAAGCTTTCTTT.

This clonotype was seen ten or more times. This chain connects TRBV12-3 or TRBV12-4 to TRBJ2-5; TRBD1 agrees at 9 bases. The CDR3 loop spans 19 amino acids. V gave up 1 base and J gave up 0 bases; unmatched junction bases: 12. The CDR3 protein is CASSLVPGTGILYQETQYF. As DNA, the CDR3 is TGTGCCAGCAGTTTAGTTCCCGGGACAGGGATTCTATACCAAGAGACCCAGTACTTC.

The V and J genes are TRBV2 and TRBJ1-1; no clear D. The CDR3 totals 12 residues. Germline lookup yields CDR1 SNHLY and CDR2 FYNNEI. Trimming removed 1 base from V and 7 bases from J, with 7 bases in between. This chain's CDR3 is CASSEGWIEAFF. DNA for the CDR3: TGTGCCAGCAGTGAAGGGTGGATTGAAGCTTTCTTT.

This chain joins TRBV7-6 and TRBJ2-2, with a possible D match to TRBD2 (6 bases). This CDR3 comprises 15 residues. Germline V lookup: CDR1 SGHVS, CDR2 FNYEAQ. Trimming left V 5 bases short and J 4 bases short, with 14 bases between. The CDR3 region is CASSPLVGGTGELFF. In nucleotides, the CDR3 is TGTGCCAGCAGCCCCCTGGTCGGGGGCACCGGGGAGCTGTTTTTT.